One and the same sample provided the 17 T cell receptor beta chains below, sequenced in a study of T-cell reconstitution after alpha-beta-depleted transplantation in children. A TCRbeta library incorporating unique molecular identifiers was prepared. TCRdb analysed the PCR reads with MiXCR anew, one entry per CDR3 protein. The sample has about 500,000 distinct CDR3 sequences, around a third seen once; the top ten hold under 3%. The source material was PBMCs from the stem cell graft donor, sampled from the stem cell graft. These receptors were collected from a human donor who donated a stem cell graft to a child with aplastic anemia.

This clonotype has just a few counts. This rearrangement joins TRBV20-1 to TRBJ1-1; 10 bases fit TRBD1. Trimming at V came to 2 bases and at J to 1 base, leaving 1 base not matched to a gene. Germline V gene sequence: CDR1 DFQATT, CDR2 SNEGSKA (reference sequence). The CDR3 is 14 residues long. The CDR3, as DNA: TGCAGTGCTAGACGGACAGGGGGGAACACTGAAGCTTTCTTT. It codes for CSARRTGGNTEAFF.

CDR3 bases: TGTGCCTGGACCCGGACAGGGGGCATAGCCGAGCAGTACTTC. Translation gives CAWTRTGGIAEQYF. This rearrangement joins TRBV30 to TRBJ2-7, with 11 positions matching TRBD1. Germline CDR1 GTSNPN, CDR2 SVGIG (reference sequence). V shed 4 bases and J 6 bases; nucleotides not matched to a gene: 8. This CDR3 contains 14 residues.

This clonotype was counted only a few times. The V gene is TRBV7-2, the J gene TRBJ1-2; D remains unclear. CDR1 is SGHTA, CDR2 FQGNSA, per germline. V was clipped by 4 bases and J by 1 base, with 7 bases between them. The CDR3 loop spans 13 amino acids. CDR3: CASSSPFNYGYTF. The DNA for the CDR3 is TGTGCCAGCAGCTCCCCGTTTAACTATGGCTACACCTTC.

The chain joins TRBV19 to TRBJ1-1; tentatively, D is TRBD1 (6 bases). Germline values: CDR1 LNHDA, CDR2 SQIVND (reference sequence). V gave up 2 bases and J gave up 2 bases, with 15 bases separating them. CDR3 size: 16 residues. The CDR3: CASSIKPGTYNTEAFF. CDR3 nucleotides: TGTGCCAGTAGTATAAAGCCCGGGACATACAACACTGAAGCTTTCTTT.

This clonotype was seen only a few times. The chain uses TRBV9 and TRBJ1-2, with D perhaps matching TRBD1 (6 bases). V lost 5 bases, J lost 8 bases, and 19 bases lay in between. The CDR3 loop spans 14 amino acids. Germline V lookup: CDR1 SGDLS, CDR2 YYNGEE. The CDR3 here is CASSQTDGGRGYTF. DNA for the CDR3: TGTGCCAGCAGTCAAACCGACGGGGGCCGAGGCTACACCTTC.

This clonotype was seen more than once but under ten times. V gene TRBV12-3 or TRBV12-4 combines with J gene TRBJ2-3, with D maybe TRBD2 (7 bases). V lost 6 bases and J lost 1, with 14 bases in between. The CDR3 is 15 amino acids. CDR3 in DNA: TGTGCCAGCAGGTTGTACGGGGGGCGCACAGATACGCAGTATTTT. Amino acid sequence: CASRLYGGRTDTQYF.

CDR3 loop: CASSEESGARFSGANVLTF. CDR3 in DNA: TGTGCCAGCAGTGAAGAATCTGGGGCCCGTTTTTCTGGGGCCAACGTCCTGACTTTC. V is TRBV6-1 and J is TRBJ2-6; TRBD1 is a possible D gene (5 bases). Germline CDR1 is MNHNS and CDR2 is SASEGT. The V end was cut by 1 base, the J end by 1 base, with 17 bases between. This CDR3 is 19 amino acids long.

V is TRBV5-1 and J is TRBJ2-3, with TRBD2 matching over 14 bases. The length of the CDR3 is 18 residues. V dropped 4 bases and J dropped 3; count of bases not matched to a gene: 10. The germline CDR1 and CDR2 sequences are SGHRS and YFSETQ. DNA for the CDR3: TGCGCCAGCAGCACCGCCGGGACTAGCGGGAGTGGTACAGATACGCAGTATTTT. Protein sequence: CASSTAGTSGSGTDTQYF.

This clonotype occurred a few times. This chain's CDR3 is CASSLRGGDQPQHF. The CDR3 DNA reads TGTGCCAGCAGCTTAAGAGGCGGGGATCAGCCCCAGCATTTT. J is TRBJ1-5 and V is TRBV7-3, with D hard to call. Germline loops: CDR1 SGHTA, CDR2 FQGTGA. V gave up 1 base and J gave up 5 bases, with 9 bases separating them. The CDR3 loop spans 14 amino acids.

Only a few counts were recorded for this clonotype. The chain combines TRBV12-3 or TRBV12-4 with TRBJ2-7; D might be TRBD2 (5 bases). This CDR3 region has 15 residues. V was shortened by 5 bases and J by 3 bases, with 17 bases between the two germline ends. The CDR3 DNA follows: TGTGCCAGCAGTCGAACCGCGGACTCAAGCTACGAGCAGTACTTC. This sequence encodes CASSRTADSSYEQYF.

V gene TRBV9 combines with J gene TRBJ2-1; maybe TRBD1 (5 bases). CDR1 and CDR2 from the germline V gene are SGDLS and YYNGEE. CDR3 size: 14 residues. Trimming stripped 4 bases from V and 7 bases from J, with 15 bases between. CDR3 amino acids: CASSLDMGLNEQFF. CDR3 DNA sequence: TGTGCCAGCAGCCTGGACATGGGTTTGAATGAGCAGTTCTTC.

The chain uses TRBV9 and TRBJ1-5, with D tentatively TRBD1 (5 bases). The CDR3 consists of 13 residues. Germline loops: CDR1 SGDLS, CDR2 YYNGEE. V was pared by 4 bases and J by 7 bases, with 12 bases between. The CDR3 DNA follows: TGTGCCAGCAGCCCCAGTGGGGCCCAGCCCCAGCATTTT. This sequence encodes CASSPSGAQPQHF.

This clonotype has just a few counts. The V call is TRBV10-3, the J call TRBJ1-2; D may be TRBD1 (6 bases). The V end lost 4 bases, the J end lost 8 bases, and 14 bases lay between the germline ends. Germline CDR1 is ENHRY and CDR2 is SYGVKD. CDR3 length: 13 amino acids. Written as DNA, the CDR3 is TGTGCCATCAGTGGAGAAGGGGGGGACGGCTACACCTTC. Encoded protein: CAISGEGGDGYTF.

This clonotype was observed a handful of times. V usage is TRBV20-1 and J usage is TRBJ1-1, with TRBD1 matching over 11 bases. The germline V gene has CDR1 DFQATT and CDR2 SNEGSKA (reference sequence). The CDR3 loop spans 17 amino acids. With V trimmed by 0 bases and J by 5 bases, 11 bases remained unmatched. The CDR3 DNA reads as TGCAGTGCTAGAGATCAAGGGGACAGGGGGTTGGGGACTGAAGCTTTCTTT. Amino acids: CSARDQGDRGLGTEAFF.

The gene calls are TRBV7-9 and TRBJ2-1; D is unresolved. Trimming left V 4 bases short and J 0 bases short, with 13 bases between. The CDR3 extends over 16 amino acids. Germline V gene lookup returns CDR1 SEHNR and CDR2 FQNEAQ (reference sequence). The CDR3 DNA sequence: TGTGCCAGCAGCTCCGGCGTTCTCAGCTCCTACAATGAGCAGTTCTTC. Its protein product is CASSSGVLSSYNEQFF.

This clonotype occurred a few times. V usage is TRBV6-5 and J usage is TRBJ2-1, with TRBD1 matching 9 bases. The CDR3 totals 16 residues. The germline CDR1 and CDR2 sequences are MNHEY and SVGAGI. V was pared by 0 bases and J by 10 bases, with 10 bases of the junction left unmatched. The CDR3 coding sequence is TGTGCCAGCAGTTACTCGAGGGGGACAGGGCTTGACGAGCAGTTCTTC. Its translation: CASSYSRGTGLDEQFF.

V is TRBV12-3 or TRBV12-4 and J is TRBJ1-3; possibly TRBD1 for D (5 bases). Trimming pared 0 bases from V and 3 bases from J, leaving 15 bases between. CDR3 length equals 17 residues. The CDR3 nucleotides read TGTGCCAGCAGTTTAGCAGGGGAAAAAAGGTTTGGAAACACCATATATTTT. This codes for CASSLAGEKRFGNTIYF.